The 3 T cell receptor beta chains listed next were all sequenced from one sample in a study of identical twins. From the 5' RACE reads, TCRdb called clonotypes with MiXCR, one entry per CDR3 protein. The sample contains approximately 600,000 distinct CDR3 sequences, just under 10% of which appear only once. The sample was also linked to a second study, of yellow fever vaccine responses in identical twins.

Specimen: PBMCs. The receptors originated from a woman in her late teens or twenties in good health.

The chain couples TRBV6-2 or TRBV6-3 to TRBJ2-7; no clear D gene. CDR3 size: 12 residues. V lost 8 bases, J lost 0 bases, and 8 bases lay in between. Per the germline V gene, CDR1 is MNHEY and CDR2 is SVGEGT. CDR3 nucleotides: TGTGCCAGCCCCGCGCGCTCCTACGAGCAGTACTTC. Amino acid sequence: CASPARSYEQYF.

This clonotype was seen a few times. This sequence joins TRBV11-2 and TRBJ2-1, with 9 positions matching TRBD2. The CDR3 runs 16 residues. Germline assignment: CDR1 SGHAT and CDR2 FQNNGV. With 3 bases clipped from V and 0 bases from J, the junction kept 3 bases outside the gene matches. CDR3 sequence: CASSFAGLASYNEQFF. The CDR3 DNA sequence: TGTGCCAGCAGCTTCGCGGGACTAGCCTCCTACAATGAGCAGTTCTTC.

This sequence joins TRBV5-6 and TRBJ2-3; 8 nucleotides match TRBD1. CDR1 and CDR2 from the germline V gene are SGHDT and YYEEEE. The CDR3 contains 15 residues. The J segment lost 3 bases and the V segment lost 3 bases, leaving 6 bases of the junction unmatched. The CDR3 sequence is CASSSPDRGTDTQYF. CDR3 DNA sequence: TGTGCCAGCAGCTCCCCTGACAGGGGAACAGATACGCAGTATTTT.